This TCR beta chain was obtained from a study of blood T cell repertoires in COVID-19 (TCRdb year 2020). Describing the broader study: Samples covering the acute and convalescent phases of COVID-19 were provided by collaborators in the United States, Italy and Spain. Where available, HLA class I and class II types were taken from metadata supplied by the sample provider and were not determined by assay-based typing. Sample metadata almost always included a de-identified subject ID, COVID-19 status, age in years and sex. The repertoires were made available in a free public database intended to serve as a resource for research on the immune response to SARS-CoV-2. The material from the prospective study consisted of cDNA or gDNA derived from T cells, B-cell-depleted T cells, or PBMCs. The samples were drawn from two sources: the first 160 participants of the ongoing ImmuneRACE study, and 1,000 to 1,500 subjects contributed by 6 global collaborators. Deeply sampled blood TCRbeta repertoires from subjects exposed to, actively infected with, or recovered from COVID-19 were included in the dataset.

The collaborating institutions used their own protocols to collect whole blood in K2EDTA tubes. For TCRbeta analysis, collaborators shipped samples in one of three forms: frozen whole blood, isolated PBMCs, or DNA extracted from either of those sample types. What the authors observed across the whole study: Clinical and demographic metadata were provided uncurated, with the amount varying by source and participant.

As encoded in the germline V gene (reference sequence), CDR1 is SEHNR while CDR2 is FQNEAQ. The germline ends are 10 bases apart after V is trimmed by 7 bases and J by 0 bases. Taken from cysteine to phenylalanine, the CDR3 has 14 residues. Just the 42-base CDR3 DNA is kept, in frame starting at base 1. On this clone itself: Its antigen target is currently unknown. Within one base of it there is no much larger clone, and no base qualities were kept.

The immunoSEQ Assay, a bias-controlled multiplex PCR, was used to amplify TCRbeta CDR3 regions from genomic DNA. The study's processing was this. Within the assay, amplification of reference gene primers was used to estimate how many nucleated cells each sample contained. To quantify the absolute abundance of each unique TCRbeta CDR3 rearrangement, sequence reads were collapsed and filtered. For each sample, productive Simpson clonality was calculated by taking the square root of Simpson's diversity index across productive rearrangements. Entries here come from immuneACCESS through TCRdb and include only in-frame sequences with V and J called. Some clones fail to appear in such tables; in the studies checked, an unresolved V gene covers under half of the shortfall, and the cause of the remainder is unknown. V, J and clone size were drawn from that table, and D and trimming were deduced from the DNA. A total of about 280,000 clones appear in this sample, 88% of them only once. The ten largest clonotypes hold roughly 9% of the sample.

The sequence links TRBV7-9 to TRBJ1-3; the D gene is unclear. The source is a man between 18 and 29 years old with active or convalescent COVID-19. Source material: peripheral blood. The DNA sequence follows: TGTGCCAGCAACATAGGAGGCTCTGGAAACACCATATATTTT. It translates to CASNIGGSGNTIYF.